This T cell receptor (beta chain) was captured by sequencing in a study of T cells in Graves' hyperthyroidism and ophthalmopathy. Regarding this clonotype: Its specificity is not known.

Patients showing uncontrolled infection, other autoimmune disease, pregnancy or lactation were ineligible. Diagnosing involved the use of clinical symptoms, serum thyroxine and TRAb, thyroid ultrasound and orbital computed tomography. This blood was taken when hyperthyroidism was first diagnosed, before any ophthalmopathy symptoms existed. Findings and limits, study-wide: Ophthalmopathy prediction by the model preceded onset by a median about 6 months.

From RNA transcripts, TCR beta CDR3 regions were amplified. The primer set for the first-round RT-PCR of the TCR CDR3 was HTBI. TCRdb used MiXCR to reprocess the multiplex PCR reads, holding one entry per CDR3 protein. The top ten clones hold approximately 16% of a sample with around 700,000 distinct CDR3 sequences, about 19% of them seen once. Germline values: CDR1 LNHNV, CDR2 YYDKDF (reference sequence). V lost 9 bases and J 1 base, leaving 20 bases between the germline ends. The CDR3 is 16 amino acids. Input material: blood. The V gene is TRBV15, the J gene TRBJ2-3, with D tentatively TRBD1 or TRBD2 (5 bases each). The receptor was derived from a woman aged 50 to 60 with Graves' hyperthyroidism that later progressed to Graves' ophthalmopathy. Written as DNA, the CDR3 is TGTGCCACTCGGGGACGAGGAGGTGGAGGCACAGATACGCAGTATTTT. Translating it yields CATRGRGGGGTDTQYF.